This TCR beta chain originates from a study of cytomegalovirus exposure and HLA in healthy donors. The PCR used 60 Vbeta and 13 Jbeta primers. Clones were read by immunoSEQ multiplex PCR, and TCRdb kept only the in-frame ones, dropping some. Found here are about 200,000 clones, 60% to 80% of them singletons; the top ten hold 1.5% to 2%. Germline loops: CDR1 SGDLS, CDR2 YYNGEE. This CDR3 is 16 amino acids long. V dropped 4 bases and J dropped 2; count of bases not matched to a gene: 8. Sequenced material: PBMCs. J is TRBJ2-3 and V is TRBV9; 9 bases are shared with TRBD2. This sequence originates from a man younger than 35 in good health and CMV-seronegative. The DNA of the CDR3 is TGTGCCAGCAGCCTCTCTGCGGGGGGGACCACAGATACGCAGTATTTT. Translation gives CASSLSAGGTTDTQYF.